This TCR beta chain stems from a study of blood T cell repertoires in COVID-19. Across the whole study: Some COVID-19 samples were acute and others convalescent; all came from the United States, Italy and Spain.

TCRdb's table, derived via immunoSEQ multiplex PCR, lists solely in-frame clones and lacks some. The sample carries approximately 400,000 clones, 83% recorded once. Across 20 to 25 US areas, participants ranged in age from roughly 18 to 95 years. The TCR originated in a woman aged 50 to 60 who had recovered from COVID-19. The material sequenced was PBMCs or T cells enriched from blood (not recorded which).

CDR3 sequence reads: CASRNTGGNQPQHF. The CDR3 bases are TGTGCCAGCAGAAATACAGGGGGCAATCAGCCCCAGCATTTT. The rearrangement links TRBV6-5 to TRBJ1-5, with 7 bases matching TRBD1. The CDR3 is 14 amino acids. Germline V gene sequence: CDR1 MNHEY, CDR2 SVGAGI. The V gene end was trimmed by 6 bases and the J gene end by 2 bases; junction bases not matched to a gene: 4.